This TCR beta chain was retrieved from a study of human T cells and chemical hapten exposure. This clonotype was found many times. TCRdb redid the calling of the RACE reads with MiXCR, one entry per CDR3 protein. The sample holds about 340,000 distinct CDR3 sequences, around 7% seen once. The CDR3 totals 14 residues. Looked up from germline, CDR1 is MNHEY and CDR2 is SVGAGI. V dropped 5 bases and J dropped 3; count of bases not matched to a gene: 6. Time point here: patch test 1, 2 weeks after DPC sensitization. The treatment was: therapeutic diphenylcyclopropenone sensitization with weekly scalp DPC. This clonotype originated in a woman aged 18-29 years with alopecia areata. Some clones in this sample may be carry-over from other donors' samples. This chain links TRBV6-5 with TRBJ1-1; 7 bases match TRBD1. The sequencing used whole blood, collected in connection with sensitization to the hapten diphenylcyclopropenone (DPC). CDR3: CASSRTGVYTEAFF. CDR3 DNA: TGTGCCAGCAGTCGAACAGGGGTATACACTGAAGCTTTCTTT.